Given below is one T cell receptor beta chain in context. Eligibility required adulthood, ileal or ileocolonic Crohn's disease and indicated ileocolonic resection. This sample stems from a study of T cell repertoires in ileal Crohn's disease. Assay: immunoSEQ multiplex PCR; the TCRdb copy retains only in-frame clones and omits some. Of about 17,000 clones listed, roughly 83% are singletons. The germline gives CDR1 MGHDK, CDR2 SYGVNS. The CDR3 covers 14 residues. The trim removed 6 bases at V and 3 bases at J, leaving 7 bases unmatched. The sequenced sample consisted of ileal tissue. The receptor was isolated from an adult with Crohn's disease. The chain has TRBV25-1 and TRBJ2-5; 7 nucleotides align to TRBD1. This CDR3 reads CASSQTGFEETQYF. The CDR3 nucleotides read TGTGCCAGCAGCCAGACAGGGTTTGAAGAGACCCAGTACTTC.